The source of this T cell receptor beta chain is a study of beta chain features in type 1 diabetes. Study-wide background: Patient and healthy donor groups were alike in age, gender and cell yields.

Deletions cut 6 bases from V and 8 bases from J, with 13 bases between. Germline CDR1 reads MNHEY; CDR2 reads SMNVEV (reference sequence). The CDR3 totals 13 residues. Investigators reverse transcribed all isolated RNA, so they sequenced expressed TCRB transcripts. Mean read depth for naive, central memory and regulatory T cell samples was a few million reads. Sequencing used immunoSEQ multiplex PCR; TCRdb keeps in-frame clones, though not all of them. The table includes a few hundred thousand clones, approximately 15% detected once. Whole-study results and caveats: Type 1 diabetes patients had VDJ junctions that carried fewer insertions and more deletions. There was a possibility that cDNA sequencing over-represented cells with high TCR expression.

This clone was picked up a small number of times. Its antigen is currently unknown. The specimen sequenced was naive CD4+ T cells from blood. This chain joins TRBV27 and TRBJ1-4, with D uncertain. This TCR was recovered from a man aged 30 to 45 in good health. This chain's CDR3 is CASRMGPSEKLFF. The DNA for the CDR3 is TGTGCCAGCAGGATGGGCCCCTCGGAAAAACTGTTTTTT. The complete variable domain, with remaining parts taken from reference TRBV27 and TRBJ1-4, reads EAQVTQNPRYLITVTGKKLTVTCSQNMNHEYMSWYRQDPGLGLRQIYYSMNVEVTDKGDVPEGYKVSRKEKRNFPLILESPSPNQTSLYFCASRMGPSEKLFFGSGTQLSVL.